Below, one T cell receptor (beta chain) is given with its context. Its antigen is still unknown. The entry originates in a study of shared clonotypes between healthy human individuals. Study results and limitations: Blood was the sole source, and tissue repertoires probably differ.

Donors, healthy HIV-negative adults, lacked recent acute infections or vaccinations. Division of CD4+ cells produced a CD45RA+ naive subset and a CD45RA-negative memory subset. Germline CDR1 and CDR2: MGHRA and YSYEKL. V lost 3 bases, J lost 0 bases, and 5 bases stayed unmatched. The CDR3 is made up of 18 amino acids. Assay: immunoSEQ multiplex PCR; the TCRdb copy retains only in-frame clones and omits some. The data show millions of clones, roughly 95% seen once. Sequenced sample: naive CD4+ T cells sorted from blood. The subset is: CD45RA+ positively selected. The rearrangement links TRBV4-1 to TRBJ2-2, with TRBD2 matching over 12 bases. This TCR came from a man in his late teens or twenties in good health. The DNA for the CDR3 is TGCGCCAGCAGCCAGAAGACTAGCGGGGGCGCGAACACCGGGGAGCTGTTTTTT. Amino acids: CASSQKTSGGANTGELFF.